This TCR beta chain is from a study of blood T cell repertoires in COVID-19. For the study at large: Samples came from the United States, Italy and Spain, spanning acute and convalescent COVID-19. In each case, the material was cDNA or gDNA derived from T cells, B-cell-depleted T cells, or PBMCs.

V trimming: 3 bases; J trimming: 4 bases; junction bases outside the gene matches: 8. In germline, CDR1 is SGHAT, CDR2 FQDESV (reference sequence). The CDR3 is 16 residues long. In the authors' workflow: Researchers report that nucleated cell counts were estimated from reference gene primer amplification. Sequencing used immunoSEQ multiplex PCR; TCRdb keeps in-frame clones, though not all of them. V and J calls and clone size come straight from that table; D and trimming were deduced from the DNA. Here the sample spans 110,000 or so clones, about 89% being singletons. This TCR was recovered from a human donor with acute or convalescent COVID-19. The donor label of this sample is uncertain. Material: peripheral blood. The chain carries TRBV11-1 and TRBJ2-2; 7 bases line up with TRBD1. As DNA, the CDR3 is TGTGCCAGCAGCTTCCAGACAGGGTCCGGCACCGGGGAGCTGTTTTTT. It translates to CASSFQTGSGTGELFF. The full variable domain, its missing parts supplied by reference TRBV11-1 and TRBJ2-2, is EAEVAQSPRYKITEKSQAVAFWCDPISGHATLYWYRQILGQGPELLVQFQDESVVDDSQLPKDRFSAERLKGVDSTLKIQPAELGDSAMYLCASSFQTGSGTGELFFGEGSRLTVL.